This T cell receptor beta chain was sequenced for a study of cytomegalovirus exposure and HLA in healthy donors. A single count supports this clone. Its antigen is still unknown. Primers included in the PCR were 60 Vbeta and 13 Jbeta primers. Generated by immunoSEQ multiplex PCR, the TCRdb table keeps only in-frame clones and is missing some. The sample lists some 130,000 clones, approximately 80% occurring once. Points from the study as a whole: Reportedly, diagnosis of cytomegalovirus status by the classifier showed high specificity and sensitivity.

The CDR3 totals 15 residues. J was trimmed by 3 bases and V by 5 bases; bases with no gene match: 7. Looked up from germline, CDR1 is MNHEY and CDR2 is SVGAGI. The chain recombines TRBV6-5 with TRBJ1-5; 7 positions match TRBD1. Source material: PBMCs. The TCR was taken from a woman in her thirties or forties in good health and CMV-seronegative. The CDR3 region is CASSPRQGTNQPQHF. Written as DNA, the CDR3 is TGTGCCAGCAGTCCACGACAGGGTACCAATCAGCCCCAGCATTTT.